The 28 T cell receptor beta chains reported below all come from one sample, sequenced in a study of blood T cell repertoires in COVID-19 (dated by TCRdb to about 2020). Library preparation employed the immunoSEQ multiplex PCR assay. TCRdb obtained this table from immuneACCESS and retained in-frame rearrangements with V and J assigned. These tables miss some clones; where compared with another copy, unresolved V genes account for less than half of the shortfall, and the remainder is unexplained. Counted in this sample were about 260,000 clones; around 88% of them appeared once. The ten largest make up approximately 2% of the sample. The specimen sequenced was PBMCs or T cells enriched from blood (not recorded which). The receptors come from a woman in her forties or fifties who had recovered from COVID-19.

The chain couples TRBV3-1 (or the pseudogene TRBV3-2) to TRBJ2-3; 15 nucleotides align to TRBD2. The CDR3 runs 20 residues. Germline V CDR1 and CDR2: LGHDT, YNNKEL (reference sequence). Trimming cost V 1 base and J 4 bases; bases outside gene matches: 12. CDR3 in DNA: TGTGCCAGCAGCCAAGCCAACACCGGGACTAGCGGGAGGCCTCCAGATACGCAGTATTTT. It codes for CASSQANTGTSGRPPDTQYF.

The CDR3 DNA sequence: TGTGCCACCAGTAGGGGCGACACTGAAGCTTTCTTT. This codes for CATSRGDTEAFF. This chain uses TRBV24-1 with TRBJ1-1; the D gene is possibly TRBD1 (5 bases). Germline V gives CDR1 KGHDR, CDR2 SFDVKD. V was trimmed by 6 bases and J by 3 bases, leaving 7 bases between them. This CDR3 spans 12 amino acids.

The rearrangement uses TRBV25-1 and TRBJ2-7; D perhaps matches TRBD1 (5 bases). V lost 1 base and J lost 2, with 9 bases in between. The CDR3 sequence is 14 residues long. Germline V CDR1 and CDR2: MGHDK, SYGVNS. CDR3 DNA: TGTGCCAGCAGTGAATGGGGCAGAACCTACGAGCAGTACTTC. Translated, it gives CASSEWGRTYEQYF.

V usage is TRBV19 and J usage is TRBJ1-5; D might be TRBD1 (5 bases). The V gene lost 3 bases and the J gene lost 0 bases, with 9 bases spanning the gap. This CDR3 contains 15 residues. CDR1 and CDR2 (germline): LNHDA, SQIVND (reference sequence). CDR3 sequence reads: CASSISGHSNQPQHF. The CDR3 nucleotides read TGTGCCAGTAGTATCTCAGGGCATAGCAATCAGCCCCAGCATTTT.

This sequence joins TRBV10-2 and TRBJ1-1, with D possibly matching TRBD1 (5 bases). Germline assignment: CDR1 WSHSY and CDR2 SAAADI. This CDR3 is 16 amino acids long. V was clipped by 4 bases and J by 1 base, with 16 bases between them. In DNA form, the CDR3 reads TGCGCCAGCAGTGTTAGGGGAAAGCTCCAGAACACTGAAGCTTTCTTT. Amino acid sequence: CASSVRGKLQNTEAFF.

This clone has only one observation. The rearrangement joins TRBV27 to TRBJ2-1; perhaps TRBD2 as D (7 bases). The CDR3 is made up of 15 amino acids. Germline V gives CDR1 MNHEY, CDR2 SMNVEV (reference sequence). The germline V and J ends were trimmed by 8 bases and 9 bases, with 23 bases remaining between them. For the CDR3, the DNA is TGTGCCAGCCGCAGTCGGGGGGCCTCCTTTTTTGAGCAGTTCTTC. Amino acids: CASRSRGASFFEQFF.

This clone was recorded a few times. The chain recombines TRBV2 with TRBJ2-5; 9 positions match TRBD1. Losses at the gene ends were 5 bases for V and 7 bases for J; bases not matched to a gene: 8. Germline assignment: CDR1 SNHLY and CDR2 FYNNEI. The CDR3 totals 14 residues. CDR3 nucleotides: TGTGCCAGCAGTAGACAGGGGGATCTAGTGACCCAGTACTTC. Translated: CASSRQGDLVTQYF.

J is TRBJ1-2 and V is TRBV28; D remains unclear. This CDR3 contains 13 residues. Trimming cost V 5 bases and J 0 bases, with 7 bases left between them. The germline V gene has CDR1 MDHEN and CDR2 SYDVKM. CDR3 region: CASSLETNYGYTF. In DNA, the CDR3 is TGTGCCAGCAGTCTGGAGACTAACTATGGCTACACCTTC.

This sequence joins TRBV24-1 and TRBJ2-1; 13 bases fit TRBD2. Germline V gene lookup returns CDR1 KGHDR and CDR2 SFDVKD. J was trimmed by 5 bases and V by 4 bases; bases with no gene match: 10. The CDR3 is made up of 18 amino acids. The chain's CDR3 is CATSDPGGTSGDHNEQFF. CDR3 nucleotides: TGTGCCACCAGTGACCCGGGTGGGACTAGCGGGGATCACAATGAGCAGTTCTTC.

This rearrangement joins TRBV28 to TRBJ1-1; D is possibly TRBD1 (5 bases). CDR3 size: 14 residues. The V gene's germline CDR1 is MDHEN and CDR2 SYDVKM. The V end was cut by 5 bases, the J end by 5 bases, with 15 bases between. The CDR3 bases are TGTGCCAGCAGTCCCGGAGGGGCTGGGACTGAAGCTTTCTTT. Its translation is CASSPGGAGTEAFF.

CDR3 sequence (DNA): TGTGCCAGCAGTTACGGGGACAGGGGAAGATCACCCCTCCACTTT. Translated, it gives CASSYGDRGRSPLHF. This rearrangement joins TRBV6-5 to TRBJ1-6, with TRBD1 matching 10 bases. The CDR3 is made up of 15 amino acids. Germline trimming cut 2 bases from V and 10 bases from J; bases unmatched to any gene: 5. Germline values: CDR1 MNHEY, CDR2 SVGAGI.

V is TRBV6-2 or TRBV6-3 and J is TRBJ2-7, with 11 positions matching TRBD1. V shed 0 bases and J 4 bases; nucleotides not matched to a gene: 5. The CDR3 runs to 16 residues. Germline V lookup: CDR1 MNHEY, CDR2 SVGEGT. CDR3 in DNA: TGTGCCAGCAGTTACTCGAAGGACAGGGGGCAATACGAGCAGTACTTC. Translated: CASSYSKDRGQYEQYF.

The rearrangement joins TRBV6-5 to TRBJ1-1, with D unresolved. Germline V gene sequence: CDR1 MNHEY, CDR2 SVGAGI. The CDR3 consists of 14 residues. Trimming shortened V by 0 bases and J by 1 base, and 6 bases separated the two germline ends. CDR3 nucleotide sequence: TGTGCCAGCAGTTACTCGCGACAGAACACTGAAGCTTTCTTT. This gives the protein CASSYSRQNTEAFF.

The chain employs TRBV10-3 and TRBJ1-2, with TRBD1 matching 7 bases. Germline CDR1 is ENHRY and CDR2 is SYGVKD. V was clipped by 4 bases and J by 3 bases; unmatched bases: 5. CDR3 length: 14 residues. The CDR3 bases are TGTGCCATCAGTGTCGCTGGGACAGACTATGGCTACACCTTC. It is translated as CAISVAGTDYGYTF.

V usage is TRBV6-2 or TRBV6-3 and J usage is TRBJ2-1; the D gene is possibly TRBD2 (5 bases). Germline-derived CDR1 and CDR2 are MNHEY and SVGEGT. The V and J ends lost 2 bases and 3 bases respectively, with 23 bases between them. This CDR3 comprises 19 residues. CDR3 residues: CASSYKSSGGLPIYNEQFF. CDR3 nucleotides: TGTGCCAGCAGTTACAAGTCGTCAGGAGGACTGCCGATCTACAATGAGCAGTTCTTC.

The chain combines TRBV9 with TRBJ2-1; 11 bases map to TRBD2. The V segment lost 0 bases and the J segment 4 bases; nucleotides outside the gene matches: 3. The length of the CDR3 is 16 residues. Germline loops: CDR1 SGDLS, CDR2 YYNGEE. DNA of the CDR3: TGTGCCAGCAGCGTAGCTGGGACTAGCGGATACAATGAGCAGTTCTTC. Amino acids: CASSVAGTSGYNEQFF.

V and J are TRBV19 and TRBJ2-1, with 7 bases fitting TRBD2. Germline loops: CDR1 LNHDA, CDR2 SQIVND (reference sequence). The CDR3 covers 16 residues. The V and J ends lost 10 bases and 0 bases, in that order; junction bases with no gene match: 12. DNA for the CDR3: TGTGCCACCCAATCCAGGGCTAGCGGCTCCTACAATGAGCAGTTCTTC. Translation: CATQSRASGSYNEQFF. Looking up the rest from reference TRBV19 and TRBJ2-1 gives the full variable domain: DGGITQSPKYLFRKEGQNVTLSCEQNLNHDAMYWYRQDPGQGLRLIYYSQIVNDFQKGDIAEGYSVSREKKESFPLTVTSAQKNPTAFYLCATQSRASGSYNEQFFGPGTRLTVL.

V gene TRBV10-2 combines with J gene TRBJ1-1; no definite D call. V was clipped by 6 bases and J by 0 bases, with 2 bases between them. This CDR3 is built from 11 residues. Germline lookup yields CDR1 WSHSY and CDR2 SAAADI. The CDR3, as DNA: TGCGCCAGCAGCGTGAACACTGAAGCTTTCTTT. Translation: CASSVNTEAFF.

V gene TRBV6-5 combines with J gene TRBJ2-6; D is unresolved. V dropped 8 bases and J dropped 0 bases, with 8 bases sitting between them. CDR3 length: 14 amino acids. Germline lookup yields CDR1 MNHEY and CDR2 SVGAGI. The CDR3 DNA follows: TGTGCCAGCGTATTTGTCTCTGGGGCCAACGTCCTGACTTTC. This codes for CASVFVSGANVLTF.

V and J are TRBV10-3 and TRBJ1-1; D might be TRBD1 (6 bases). This CDR3 spans 13 amino acids. V lost 5 bases and J lost 2, with 9 bases in between. CDR1 and CDR2 (germline): ENHRY, SYGVKD. The CDR3 DNA reads as TGTGCCATCAGTCCGGGACAAAACACTGAAGCTTTCTTT. Residues: CAISPGQNTEAFF.

The chain uses TRBV5-5 and TRBJ1-2; the match to TRBD1 covers 7 bases. Trimming cost V 4 bases and J 7 bases; bases outside gene matches: 7. The germline gives CDR1 SGHKS, CDR2 YYEKEE (reference sequence). The CDR3 is 13 amino acids. This chain's CDR3 is CASSADREAGYTF. The DNA of the CDR3 is TGTGCCAGCAGCGCAGACAGGGAGGCTGGCTACACCTTC.

This clone was detected only once. The chain links TRBV7-3 to TRBJ2-2; 14 bases are shared with TRBD2. J was trimmed by 4 bases and V by 5 bases; bases with no gene match: 3. Germline V gene lookup returns CDR1 SGHTA and CDR2 FQGTGA. The CDR3 has 16 residues. CDR3 sequence: CASSQGLAGVTGELFF. In nucleotides, the CDR3 is TGTGCCAGCAGCCAGGGACTAGCGGGAGTCACCGGGGAGCTGTTTTTT.

V gene TRBV6-1 combines with J gene TRBJ1-5, with 10 bases that match TRBD1. Trimming took 3 bases from V and 5 from J; bases not matched to a gene: 7. The CDR3 contains 16 residues. Germline CDR1 reads MNHNS; CDR2 reads SASEGT. This CDR3 is CASSDTGTGVYQPQHF. The CDR3 DNA is TGTGCCAGCAGTGATACCGGGACAGGGGTTTATCAGCCCCAGCATTTT.

This chain uses TRBV4-1 with TRBJ1-4; tentative D call: TRBD1 (6 bases). This CDR3 spans 15 amino acids. V shed 1 base and J shed 8 bases, with 14 bases lying between them. The V gene's germline CDR1 is MGHRA and CDR2 YSYEKL. In nucleotides, the CDR3 is TGCGCCAGCAGCCAAGTAGGGCCAGGGGTAGAAAAACTGTTTTTT. Residues: CASSQVGPGVEKLFF.

The rearrangement links TRBV7-9 to TRBJ2-1; D is perhaps TRBD2 (6 bases). From germline, CDR1 is SEHNR and CDR2 FQNEAQ (reference sequence). V was pared by 5 bases and J by 14 bases, with 16 bases between. The CDR3 spans 12 residues. CDR3 sequence (DNA): TGTGCCAGCAGCCCCGGGGCGGGGATGGAGTTCTTC. Its translation is CASSPGAGMEFF.

This clone was counted only a few times. The chain couples TRBV4-3 to TRBJ2-5, with a weak D call TRBD2 (6 bases). In germline, CDR1 is LGHNA, CDR2 YSLEER. This CDR3 is built from 15 residues. The V end was cut by 0 bases, the J end by 7 bases, with 15 bases between. Here the CDR3 reads CASSQEGGAGGTQYF. In DNA form, the CDR3 reads TGCGCCAGCAGCCAAGAAGGAGGGGCGGGTGGGACCCAGTACTTC.

This chain connects TRBV9 to TRBJ2-3; no firm D call. The CDR3 contains 13 residues. With 0 bases removed from V and 2 bases from J, the gap between germline ends came to 4 bases. From germline, CDR1 is SGDLS and CDR2 YYNGEE. The CDR3 loop is CASSVAVTDTQYF. DNA of the CDR3: TGTGCCAGCAGCGTAGCGGTCACAGATACGCAGTATTTT.

Note on this clone: No DNA is shown, since the ends of the CDR3 on it are uncertain; the CDR3 is the one TCRdb lists. V and J are TRBV27 and TRBJ2-1; the table's D call, TRBD2, has no DNA check behind it. Germline CDR1 is MNHEY and CDR2 is SMNVEV (reference sequence). The CDR3 is 13 residues long, counting both termini. The CDR3 sequence is CASSLTGVAVGIF.